This TCR beta chain was sequenced for a study of cytomegalovirus exposure and HLA in healthy donors. This clone occurred a few times. V was pared by 3 bases and J by 5 bases, with 12 bases of the junction left unmatched. The germline V gene has CDR1 SGHDT and CDR2 YYEEEE. CDR3 length: 17 amino acids. The PCR ran on 60 Vbeta and 13 Jbeta primers. Repertoires were generated with immunoSEQ multiplex PCR, while TCRdb's copy carries only in-frame clones and drops some. The data hold around 100,000 clones, with about four fifths observed a single time. The TCR was taken from a young man in good health and CMV-seronegative. This rearrangement joins TRBV5-6 to TRBJ2-5, with TRBD2 identical over 11 bases. What was sequenced was PBMCs. As DNA, the CDR3 is TGTGCCAGCAGCTGGGCGGAACTAGCGGGAGAGGGGGAGACCCAGTACTTC. Encoded protein: CASSWAELAGEGETQYF.